A selection of T cell receptor beta chains follows, all from one sample in a study of blood T cell repertoires in COVID-19. The data were produced by immunoSEQ multiplex PCR, yet TCRdb's version contains in-frame clones alone and is incomplete. The sample contains approximately 210,000 clones, 84% of which appear only once. Sequenced material: peripheral blood. Receptor source: a woman of 80 years or more with COVID-19, enrolled during active disease. Both conserved end residues are part of each CDR3. The order of the fields is V gene, D gene, J gene, CDR3 protein. The D gene is left open where the match is weak.

>TRBV19|TRBD1|TRBJ1-5
CASSPRTGSSNQPQHF
>TRBV19|-|TRBJ1-5
CASRKSSTNWNQPQHF
>TRBV27|-|TRBJ1-1
CASSGGVNTEAFF
>TRBV3-1/TRBV3-2|TRBD2|TRBJ2-3
CASSRGLAGGLLDTQYF
>TRBV27|TRBD2|TRBJ2-3
CASSLRNLAGALTDTQYF
>TRBV18|-|TRBJ1-5
CASSAGESSNQPQHF
>TRBV10-3|TRBD1|TRBJ1-1
CAISDGQGNTEAFF
>TRBV12-3/TRBV12-4|-|TRBJ2-1
CASSLVRSYEQFF
>TRBV4-1|TRBD2|TRBJ2-3
CASSLPAGGFTDTQYF
>TRBV19|TRBD2|TRBJ2-2
CASSIIIAGGAGELFF
>TRBV29-1|-|TRBJ1-1
CSVAQTAMNTEAFF
>TRBV28|-|TRBJ1-4
CASSLTNEKLFF
>TRBV7-2|TRBD1|TRBJ1-6
CASSPQGQTLNSPLHF
>TRBV3-1/TRBV3-2|-|TRBJ1-1
CASSLDSNTEAFF
>TRBV5-4|-|TRBJ2-3
CASSGAGSTDTQYF
>TRBV6-6|TRBD1|TRBJ1-2
CASSTTGAGYGYTF
>TRBV3-1/TRBV3-2|-|TRBJ1-1
CASSPGTPSTEAFF
>TRBV3-1/TRBV3-2|-|TRBJ1-1
CASSPSGKTEAFF
>TRBV5-1|-|TRBJ1-5
CASSPHRDTENQPQHF
>TRBV10-3|-|TRBJ2-3
CAISVSDRGDTQYF
>TRBV3-1/TRBV3-2|-|TRBJ2-5
CASSHLVQETQYF
>TRBV6-2/TRBV6-3|TRBD1|TRBJ1-5
CASSYGGQGGNQPQHF
>TRBV3-1/TRBV3-2|TRBD1|TRBJ1-1
CASSQNPGTGTEAFF
>TRBV3-1/TRBV3-2|-|TRBJ2-2
CASSQEGAGAITGELFF
>TRBV2|TRBD1|TRBJ2-7
CASSWTGDYEQYF
>TRBV2|-|TRBJ1-1
CASSGQGQGTEAFF
>TRBV5-1|TRBD1|TRBJ2-1
CASSTGQGNFNEQFF
>TRBV28|TRBD1|TRBJ2-5
CASSYRGWYQETQYF
>TRBV5-6|-|TRBJ1-5
CASSSDSANQPQHF
>TRBV5-1|TRBD1|TRBJ1-5
CASSRTGDSNQPQHF
>TRBV6-5|TRBD1|TRBJ1-2
CASSPSGQGIHGYTF
>TRBV2|-|TRBJ2-6
CASSLSGGFSGANVLTF
>TRBV5-5|TRBD1|TRBJ1-2
CASFQAGTGEGKGYTF
>TRBV10-3|TRBD2|TRBJ2-7
CAVSEGLERGEQYF
>TRBV7-2|TRBD2|TRBJ2-1
CASRLAGGLNNEQFF
>TRBV28|TRBD1|TRBJ1-4
CASSSPLPTGDGEKLFF
>TRBV7-6|-|TRBJ1-1
CASSPRGNTEAFF
>TRBV7-2|-|TRBJ1-5
CASSPGPGAGGNQPQHF
>TRBV18|-|TRBJ1-4
CASSPSLGPELEKLFF
>TRBV23-1|TRBD1|TRBJ1-1
CASSQSGYRGGRNTEAFF
>TRBV5-8|-|TRBJ2-6
CASSPQDSGANVLTF
>TRBV29-1|-|TRBJ2-2
CSVPEENTGELFF
>TRBV5-1|-|TRBJ1-2
CASSGDLAGLGYTF
>TRBV5-1|-|TRBJ2-1
CASSHGLAGAGDEQFF
>TRBV5-4|-|TRBJ2-3
CASSLGWQSSTDTQYF